Below, 19 T cell receptor beta chains from the same sample are listed, as sequenced in a study of radiation and T cells in renal cell carcinoma (dated by TCRdb to the early 2020s). Preparation of the library involved the immunoSEQ multiplex PCR assay. TCRdb limited this immuneACCESS table to in-frame rearrangements with V and J called. A share of clones is missing; checked studies link under half to unresolved V genes, and the rest is unexplained. The sample table contains 150,000 to 200,000 clones; only one count was recorded for around 90% of them. Around 11% of the sample is held by the ten biggest clonotypes. This specimen's time point label, per the study, means: blood 4 weeks post-SBRT, at nephrectomy. Reading the label with the study, this specimen's treatment or condition is: 15 Gy SBRT to primary tumor, nephrectomy 4 weeks later. The specimen comprised blood, sampled from a patient whose treatment included radiotherapy and nephrectomy. These receptors came from a woman aged 45-65 years with renal cell carcinoma.

The genes are TRBV5-1 and TRBJ1-2; D perhaps matches TRBD1 (5 bases). The germline gives CDR1 SGHRS, CDR2 YFSETQ. The length of the CDR3 is 16 residues. V dropped 8 bases and J dropped 2 bases, with 22 bases sitting between them. The CDR3 spells CARRLQGPMLNYGYTF. The DNA of the CDR3 is TGCGCCAGGCGACTTCAGGGACCTATGTTAAACTATGGCTACACCTTC.

The chain carries TRBV18 and TRBJ1-3; D not certain. The CDR3 is 14 amino acids. V dropped 6 bases and J dropped 0 bases, with 9 bases sitting between them. From germline, CDR1 is KGHSH and CDR2 LQKENI. The CDR3 DNA reads as TGTGCCAGCTCCGAAAGCTCCTCTGGAAACACCATATATTTT. This encodes CASSESSSGNTIYF.

The chain combines TRBV4-3 with TRBJ2-3; 8 positions agree with TRBD2. Germline trimming cut 0 bases from V and 5 bases from J; bases unmatched to any gene: 10. Per germline, CDR1 LGHNA and CDR2 YSLEER. The CDR3 length is 17 residues. CDR3 sequence reads: CASSQELPGGALDTQYF. DNA for the CDR3: TGCGCCAGCAGCCAAGAACTGCCCGGGGGGGCATTAGATACGCAGTATTTT.

The rearrangement links TRBV5-6 to TRBJ1-4; the D is unclear. Trimming took off 0 bases at V and 0 bases at J, with 6 bases between the two ends. The CDR3 length is 15 residues. The germline V gene encodes CDR1 SGHDT and CDR2 YYEEEE. The CDR3 region has the DNA TGTGCCAGCAGCTTGGTCGGAGCAACTAATGAAAAACTGTTTTTT. This sequence encodes CASSLVGATNEKLFF.

This clone has only a few counts. This sequence joins TRBV6-1 and TRBJ2-5; TRBD1 or TRBD2 may be the D gene (5 bases each). CDR1 is MNHNS, CDR2 SASEGT, per germline. The CDR3 has 15 residues. Deletions cut 5 bases from V and 9 bases from J, with 22 bases between. The CDR3 loop reads CASSSRTGIEGSQYF. The CDR3 DNA follows: TGTGCCAGCAGTTCACGGACCGGGATAGAGGGGTCCCAGTACTTC.

For this clone: Other DNA sequences in this sample translate to the same CDR3. This chain connects TRBV30 to TRBJ1-5; D is uncertain. Trimming removed 0 bases at V and 0 bases at J, with 3 bases between. Germline V gives CDR1 GTSNPN, CDR2 SVGIG (reference sequence). The CDR3 sequence is 13 residues long. CDR3 protein: CAWSVGSNQPQHF. CDR3 DNA: TGTGCCTGGAGTGTGGGTAGCAATCAGCCCCAGCATTTT.

The chain couples TRBV6-1 to TRBJ1-2; D unresolved. V dropped 7 bases and J dropped 2 bases, with 11 bases sitting between them. The CDR3 is made up of 13 amino acids. Per the germline V gene, CDR1 is MNHNS and CDR2 is SASEGT. CDR3 bases: TGTGCCAGCACCCGTCGGGAAAACTATGGCTACACCTTC. Translation: CASTRRENYGYTF.

The DNA for the CDR3 is TGTGCCAGCAGCTTAAGCGGCATGAACACTGAAGCTTTCTTT. Its protein is CASSLSGMNTEAFF. V gene TRBV7-3 combines with J gene TRBJ1-1; the D is unclear. CDR3 length equals 14 residues. V lost 1 base to trimming and J lost 0 bases, with 6 bases between them. Germline V gene data show CDR1 as SGHTA and CDR2 as FQGTGA.

The V and J genes are TRBV29-1 and TRBJ1-1, with 7 bases that match TRBD1. Germline CDR1 reads SQVTM; CDR2 reads ANQGSEA. The CDR3 extends over 11 amino acids. Losses at the gene ends were 7 bases for V and 4 bases for J; bases not matched to a gene: 3. The CDR3 nucleotides read TGCAGCGCCACAGGGGTCACTGAAGCTTTCTTT. This encodes CSATGVTEAFF.

The rearrangement links TRBV7-9 to TRBJ2-3, with 13 nucleotides matching TRBD2. CDR1 and CDR2 from the germline V gene are SEHNR and FQNEAQ (reference sequence). V was pared by 5 bases and J by 4 bases, with 6 bases of the junction left unmatched. The CDR3 extends over 16 amino acids. This CDR3 is CASSQGLAGLADTQYF. CDR3 nucleotides: TGTGCCAGCAGCCAGGGACTAGCGGGGCTGGCAGATACGCAGTATTTT.

This clone has a single count. The gene calls are TRBV4-1 and TRBJ2-5, with TRBD2 matching 11 bases. V gave up 3 bases and J gave up 1 base; unmatched junction bases: 4. The CDR3 consists of 16 residues. Germline V gene sequence: CDR1 MGHRA, CDR2 YSYEKL. The DNA for the CDR3 is TGCGCCAGCAGCCACTACGGGACTAGCGGCCAAGAGACCCAGTACTTC. Amino acid sequence: CASSHYGTSGQETQYF.

This clone has a handful of counts. V and J are TRBV5-1 and TRBJ1-6, with D hard to call. From germline, CDR1 is SGHRS and CDR2 YFSETQ. V was cut by 1 base and J by 9 bases, with 11 bases left in between. The CDR3 has 14 residues. CDR3: CASSLIYRASPLHF. In DNA form, the CDR3 reads TGCGCCAGCAGCTTGATCTACAGAGCTTCACCCCTCCACTTT.

This clone is a singleton in its sample. The chain carries TRBV7-8 and TRBJ1-4; D unclear. Trimming stripped 1 base from V and 8 bases from J, with 17 bases between. CDR1 is SGHVS, CDR2 FQNEAQ, per germline. The CDR3 extends over 16 amino acids. DNA for the CDR3: TGTGCCAGCAGCTTAGGTACAGACCGAGCGAGGGAAAAACTGTTTTTT. Translated: CASSLGTDRAREKLFF.

This clone appeared a few times. The genes are TRBV25-1 and TRBJ1-5, with unresolved D. Germline loops: CDR1 MGHDK, CDR2 SYGVNS. CDR3 length: 15 residues. Trimming removed 1 base from V and 3 bases from J, with 10 bases in between. The CDR3 reads CASSESGRNNQPQHF. CDR3 in DNA: TGTGCCAGCAGTGAATCCGGACGCAACAATCAGCCCCAGCATTTT.

This chain connects TRBV6-5 to TRBJ1-6; 10 positions match TRBD1. Germline CDR1 is MNHEY and CDR2 is SVGAGI. V gave up 4 bases and J gave up 10 bases; unmatched junction bases: 7. CDR3 length: 15 residues. CDR3 bases: TGTGCCAGCAGTTTTGGGACAGGGGTTAACTCACCCCTCCACTTT. It codes for CASSFGTGVNSPLHF.

The chain carries TRBV13 and TRBJ2-7; TRBD1 matches at 8 bases. Germline CDR1 is PRHDT and CDR2 is FYEKMQ (reference sequence). The CDR3 covers 13 residues. Unmatched junction bases numbered 3, after V lost 8 bases and J lost 0 bases. The CDR3 nucleotides are TGTGCCAGCGGACAGGGAGACTCCTACGAGCAGTACTTC. This codes for CASGQGDSYEQYF.

This sequence joins TRBV19 and TRBJ2-6; D remains unclear. The CDR3 runs 15 residues. V dropped 4 bases and J dropped 4 bases, with 11 bases sitting between them. Germline lookup yields CDR1 LNHDA and CDR2 SQIVND (reference sequence). In DNA form, the CDR3 reads TGTGCCAGTAGTACACCCAGTACAGGGGCCAACGTCCTGACTTTC. It encodes CASSTPSTGANVLTF.

The chain combines TRBV29-1 with TRBJ2-1; D call uncertain. The V gene's germline CDR1 is SQVTM and CDR2 ANQGSEA. The CDR3 spans 11 residues. The V end lost 3 bases, the J end lost 3 bases, and 3 bases lay between the germline ends. CDR3: CSVDGYNEQFF. The DNA of the CDR3 is TGCAGCGTTGATGGCTACAATGAGCAGTTCTTC.

V usage is TRBV2 and J usage is TRBJ2-1; D is possibly TRBD2 (5 bases). The CDR3 covers 11 residues. V dropped 10 bases and J dropped 10 bases, with 14 bases sitting between them. The V gene's germline CDR1 is SNHLY and CDR2 FYNNEI. DNA of the CDR3: TGTGCCATCCCGAGGGTGGGGGAGCAGTTCTTC. It specifies CAIPRVGEQFF.